These 14 T cell receptor beta chains were sequenced from one sample in a study of T cell repertoires in cytomegalovirus infection. The antigens these receptors bind are not known. MiXCR, run by TCRdb on the reads, gives a single entry per CDR3 protein. The table lists some 920,000 distinct CDR3 sequences, approximately 31% of them singletons. The specimen comprised cultured CD8+ T cells from PBMCs, sampled from culture after CMV antigen stimulation. The receptors originated from a human donor in good health (CMV status not recorded). Some clones in this sample may be carry-over from other donors' samples.

To note about this clonotype: A much larger clone differs from this one at a single base, so this may be a read error. The chain employs TRBV7-2 and TRBJ1-1; D not certain. Trimming removed 1 base from V and 4 bases from J, with 25 bases in between. CDR3 length: 19 residues. Germline CDR1 SGHTA, CDR2 FQGNSA. As DNA, the CDR3 is TGTGCCAGCAGCTTAGAATGGAGGGTGCGGGGTCAGTATGGCACTGAAGCTTTCTTT. Protein: CASSLEWRVRGQYGTEAFF.

J is TRBJ2-1 and V is TRBV18; 8 positions agree with TRBD2. The CDR3 covers 15 residues. The germline V gene encodes CDR1 KGHSH and CDR2 LQKENI. The trim removed 4 bases at V and 5 bases at J, leaving 7 bases unmatched. CDR3 coding DNA: TGTGCCAGCTCACAACGGGGGGGCCGGAACAATGAGCAGTTCTTC. Its translation is CASSQRGGRNNEQFF.

This chain joins TRBV7-9 and TRBJ2-3; 11 bases are a match to TRBD2. The CDR3 has 17 amino acids. V was pared by 5 bases and J by 5 bases, with 12 bases of the junction left unmatched. Germline V gives CDR1 SEHNR, CDR2 FQNEAQ (reference sequence). The CDR3 DNA reads as TGTGCCAGCAGCGGGGGGGCTAGCGGGGGGCGAGGAGATACGCAGTATTTT. Translating it yields CASSGGASGGRGDTQYF.

This clonotype was counted many times. V is TRBV7-6 and J is TRBJ1-1, with D maybe TRBD1 (5 bases). Germline V CDR1 and CDR2: SGHVS, FNYEAQ. V lost 1 base, J lost 3 bases, and 15 bases lay in between. There are 16 residues in the CDR3. CDR3 in amino acids: CASSLGGRVKYTEAFF. DNA of the CDR3: TGTGCCAGCAGCTTAGGGGGGAGGGTGAAGTACACTGAAGCTTTCTTT.

The J gene is TRBJ1-6, the V gene TRBV7-6; D unclear. V shed 2 bases and J shed 0 bases, with 14 bases lying between them. The CDR3 contains 18 residues. Germline V CDR1 and CDR2: SGHVS, FNYEAQ. The CDR3 sequence is CASSLKASSGSYNSPLHF. For the CDR3, the DNA is TGTGCCAGCAGCTTAAAGGCATCAAGCGGCTCCTATAATTCACCCCTCCACTTT.

The CDR3 nucleotides read TGTGCCAGCAGCCAAGATGGCGGGGACTCCTACGAGCAGTACTTC. Translating it yields CASSQDGGDSYEQYF. The chain has TRBV3-1 and TRBJ2-7; TRBD2 is a possible D gene (6 bases). V lost 0 bases to trimming and J lost 0 bases, with 9 bases between them. CDR1 is LGHDT, CDR2 YNNKEL, per germline (reference sequence). CDR3 size: 15 residues.

The J gene is TRBJ1-2, the V gene TRBV19, with a weak D call TRBD1 (5 bases). With 4 bases removed from V and 8 bases from J, the gap between germline ends came to 20 bases. This CDR3 region has 15 residues. Germline loops: CDR1 LNHDA, CDR2 SQIVND (reference sequence). The CDR3 here is CASSSKTDSTIGYTF. Written as DNA, the CDR3 is TGTGCCAGTAGTAGCAAGACAGATTCAACTATCGGCTACACCTTC. Using reference TRBV19 and TRBJ1-2 for the parts outside the CDR3, the full variable domain is DGGITQSPKYLFRKEGQNVTLSCEQNLNHDAMYWYRQDPGQGLRLIYYSQIVNDFQKGDIAEGYSVSREKKESFPLTVTSAQKNPTAFYLCASSSKTDSTIGYTFGSGTRLTVV.

The J gene is TRBJ2-3, the V gene TRBV4-1; 8 nucleotides match TRBD1. Per germline, CDR1 MGHRA and CDR2 YSYEKL. CDR3 length equals 14 residues. V shed 4 bases, J shed 5 bases, and the junction held 5 bases outside the gene matches. In nucleotides, the CDR3 is TGCGCCAGCAGCCCTACCGGACAGGGAGATACGCAGTATTTT. Residues: CASSPTGQGDTQYF.

This clonotype was seen a handful of times. The chain combines TRBV15 with TRBJ1-2, with D unclear. The CDR3 sequence is 16 residues long. Trimming shortened V by 0 bases and J by 4 bases, and 15 bases separated the two germline ends. Germline-derived CDR1 and CDR2 are LNHNV and YYDKDF (reference sequence). Here the CDR3 reads CATSRDPRKQLYGYTF. The CDR3 DNA sequence: TGTGCCACCAGCAGAGATCCCAGGAAGCAACTCTATGGCTACACCTTC.

V is TRBV7-9 and J is TRBJ2-2; D unresolved. Germline CDR1 reads SEHNR; CDR2 reads FQNEAQ (reference sequence). V was pared by 5 bases and J by 5 bases, with 15 bases between. The CDR3 has 15 residues. The CDR3 DNA reads TGTGCCAGCAGCCCTGCCGGCCGCCCGACCGGGGAGCTGTTTTTT. It is translated as CASSPAGRPTGELFF.

The chain recombines TRBV7-9 with TRBJ1-1; 7 bases fit TRBD1. The CDR3 spans 17 residues. The germline V gene has CDR1 SEHNR and CDR2 FQNEAQ (reference sequence). V was clipped by 2 bases and J by 2 bases; unmatched bases: 11. CDR3 sequence (DNA): TGTGCCAGCAGCTTACCTGACAGGGAGATTGGAAACACTGAAGCTTTCTTT. Amino acid sequence: CASSLPDREIGNTEAFF.

This clonotype was found many times. The chain has TRBV28 and TRBJ2-6; 7 bases line up with TRBD1. The V gene end was trimmed by 8 bases and the J gene end by 2 bases; junction bases not matched to a gene: 9. This CDR3 comprises 16 residues. Germline V CDR1 and CDR2: MDHEN, SYDVKM. The CDR3, as DNA: TGTGCCAGCTCAACAGGGGAGTCAGCTGGGGCCAACGTCCTGACTTTC. This gives the protein CASSTGESAGANVLTF.

This chain uses TRBV28 with TRBJ1-2; the D gene is possibly TRBD1 (5 bases). The CDR3 extends over 13 amino acids. Germline CDR1 is MDHEN and CDR2 is SYDVKM. Trimming took 5 bases from V and 4 from J, leaving 11 bases between them. The CDR3 nucleotides are TGTGCCAGCAGTCCCCGGGGCCTCTATGGCTACACCTTC. Protein sequence: CASSPRGLYGYTF.

In its sample, this clonotype was seen a few times. The V call is TRBV23-1, the J call TRBJ2-1; D not certain. TRBV23-1 is known as an ORF, though its function is uncertain. This CDR3 region has 16 residues. V gave up 0 bases and J gave up 0 bases, with 9 bases separating them. CDR3 sequence: CASSQSHWSSYNEQFF. The CDR3 bases are TGCGCCAGCAGTCAATCGCACTGGAGCTCCTACAATGAGCAGTTCTTC.